The 9 T cell receptor beta chains listed next were all sequenced from one sample in a study of identical twins. TCRdb processed the 5' RACE reads anew with MiXCR; each CDR3 protein has one entry. The table lists 600,000 to 700,000 distinct CDR3 sequences, 21% of them singletons. These records were also assigned to another study, of T cells expressing NK-cell markers.

Sequenced: PBMCs. These receptors came from a woman under 30 in good health.

This clonotype was recorded at least ten times. J is TRBJ2-2 and V is TRBV10-3; 12 nucleotides match TRBD2. Looked up from germline, CDR1 is ENHRY and CDR2 is SYGVKD. This CDR3 spans 15 amino acids. Germline trimming cut 4 bases from V and 4 bases from J; bases unmatched to any gene: 1. CDR3 sequence: CAISGTSGVTGELFF. In nucleotides, the CDR3 is TGTGCCATCAGTGGGACTAGCGGGGTCACCGGGGAGCTGTTTTTT.

V and J are TRBV11-1 and TRBJ2-3; 13 nucleotides line up with TRBD2. Germline loops: CDR1 SGHAT, CDR2 FQDESV (reference sequence). CDR3 length: 19 amino acids. V lost 4 bases to trimming and J lost 0 bases; unmatched junction nucleotides: 10. The CDR3: CASSSPGLAGTTSTDTQYF. In DNA, the CDR3 is TGTGCCAGCAGCTCACCGGGACTAGCGGGAACCACTAGCACAGATACGCAGTATTTT.

This clonotype has just a few counts. The V call is TRBV11-2, the J call TRBJ2-3; no firm D call. The CDR3 contains 13 residues. The V gene lost 4 bases and the J gene lost 7 bases, with 12 bases spanning the gap. From germline, CDR1 is SGHAT and CDR2 FQNNGV. The CDR3 loop reads CASSSLEAHTQYF. CDR3 sequence (DNA): TGTGCCAGCAGCTCCCTCGAGGCCCATACGCAGTATTTT.

The sample holds a few counts of this clonotype. CDR3 loop: CASSVGDSYNSPLHF. The CDR3, as DNA: TGTGCCAGCAGCGTCGGGGACAGCTATAATTCACCCCTCCACTTT. The chain is built from TRBV9 and TRBJ1-6; 7 bases are a match to TRBD1. V was pared by 2 bases and J by 3 bases, with 2 bases of the junction left unmatched. CDR3 size: 15 residues. In germline, CDR1 is SGDLS, CDR2 YYNGEE. The full variable domain, its missing parts supplied by reference TRBV9 and TRBJ1-6, is DSGVTQTPKHLITATGQRVTLRCSPRSGDLSVYWYQQSLDQGLQFLIQYYNGEERAKGNILERFSAQQFPDLHSELNLSSLELGDSALYFCASSVGDSYNSPLHFGNGTRLTVT.

A few counts support this clonotype. The V call is TRBV20-1, the J call TRBJ2-4; 10 nucleotides agree with TRBD2. This CDR3 spans 14 amino acids. Looked up from germline, CDR1 is DFQATT and CDR2 is SNEGSKA (reference sequence). Trimming cost V 2 bases and J 6 bases; bases outside gene matches: 4. The CDR3 DNA sequence: TGCAGTGCTAGACTAGCGGGAGTGAGAAACATTCAGTACTTC. Translating gives CSARLAGVRNIQYF.

This clonotype has more than one count but fewer than ten. This chain connects TRBV5-1 to TRBJ2-1, with D possibly matching TRBD2 (5 bases). Germline-derived CDR1 and CDR2 are SGHRS and YFSETQ. The CDR3 has 14 residues. V lost 2 bases and J lost 10, with 16 bases in between. CDR3 loop: CASSFLRGIGEQFF. In DNA form, the CDR3 reads TGCGCCAGCAGCTTCCTGAGAGGGATAGGGGAGCAGTTCTTC.

The rearrangement joins TRBV6-5 to TRBJ1-4; D unclear. There are 15 residues in the CDR3. V lost 0 bases, J lost 8 bases, and 13 bases lay in between. Germline V gene sequence: CDR1 MNHEY, CDR2 SVGAGI. CDR3 residues: CASSYSGTDREKLFF. Here the CDR3 DNA reads TGTGCCAGCAGTTACTCAGGAACAGATCGGGAAAAACTGTTTTTT.

The chain combines TRBV20-1 with TRBJ2-1; 11 nucleotides align to TRBD1. Germline loops: CDR1 DFQATT, CDR2 SNEGSKA (reference sequence). J gave up 13 bases and V 0 bases, and 5 bases lay outside the gene matches. The CDR3 extends over 13 amino acids. CDR3 protein: CSARDNGQGAQFF. The CDR3 region has the DNA TGCAGTGCTAGAGACAACGGACAGGGGGCTCAGTTCTTC.

V usage is TRBV20-1 and J usage is TRBJ1-2; D gene unclear. V gave up 3 bases and J gave up 1 base, with 3 bases separating them. The CDR3 is 11 residues long. The germline gives CDR1 DFQATT, CDR2 SNEGSKA (reference sequence). In nucleotides, the CDR3 is TGCAGTGCTAGTCGTAACTATGGCTACACCTTC. Encoded protein: CSASRNYGYTF.